Detailed here is one T cell receptor (beta chain). The data derive from a study of shared clonotypes between healthy human individuals. Study overall: Donor composition was a couple of women and a few men, aged 18 to 49.

Libraries were prepared by immunoSEQ multiplex PCR; TCRdb keeps only in-frame clonotypes and omits some of them. This sample carries about 1,500,000 clones, roughly 96% of them seen once, and the ten largest clones take 1% to 1.5%. The CDR3 is 16 amino acids. Trimming pared 1 base from V and 2 bases from J, leaving 13 bases between. Germline V gene data show CDR1 as SGDLS and CDR2 as YYNGEE. CD45RA-negative memory and CD45RA+ naive subsets were split from the CD4+ cells. The sample consisted of naive CD4+ T cells sorted from blood. Documented subset: CD45RA+ positively selected. This sequence originates from a man in his thirties or forties in good health. V usage is TRBV9 and J usage is TRBJ2-1, with D perhaps TRBD2 (6 bases). The CDR3 region has the DNA TGTGCCAGCAGCGTATCGGGGGAAACCGCCTACAATGAGCAGTTCTTC. It translates to CASSVSGETAYNEQFF.